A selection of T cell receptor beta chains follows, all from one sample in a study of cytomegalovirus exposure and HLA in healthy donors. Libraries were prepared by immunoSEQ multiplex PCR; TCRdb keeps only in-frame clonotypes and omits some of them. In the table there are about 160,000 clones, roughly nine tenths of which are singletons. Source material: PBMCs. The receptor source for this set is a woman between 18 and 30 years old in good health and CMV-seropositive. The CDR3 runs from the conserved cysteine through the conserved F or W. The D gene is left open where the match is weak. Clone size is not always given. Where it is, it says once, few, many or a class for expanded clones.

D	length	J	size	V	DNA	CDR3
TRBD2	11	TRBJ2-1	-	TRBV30	TGTGCCTGGAGTGTCGGCGGGAGAGGTTTCTTC	CAWSVGGRGFF
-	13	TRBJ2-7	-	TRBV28	TGTGCCAGCGGGCCGCCCGGCCCCTACGAGCAGTACTTC	CASGPPGPYEQYF
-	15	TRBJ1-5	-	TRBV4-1	TGCGCCAGCAGCCCCTGGGGGGATAGCAATCAGCCCCAGCATTTT	CASSPWGDSNQPQHF
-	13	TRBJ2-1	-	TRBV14	TGTGCCAGCAGCTACGGTCTTGGCAATGAGCAGTTCTTC	CASSYGLGNEQFF
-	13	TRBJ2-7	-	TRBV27	TGTGCCAGCAGTCGGAGCGGGCTCTACGAGCAGTACTTC	CASSRSGLYEQYF
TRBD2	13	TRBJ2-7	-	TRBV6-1	TGTGCCAGCCGGGGGAGGGTGACCTACGAGCAGTACTTC	CASRGRVTYEQYF
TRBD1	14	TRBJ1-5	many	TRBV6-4	TGTGCCAGCAGTGACGGGACAGGAGGGGGGCCCCAGCATTTT	CASSDGTGGGPQHF
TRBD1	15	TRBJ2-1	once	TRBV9	TGTGCCAGCAGCGCGACAGGGAGCTCCTACAATGAGCAGTTCTTC	CASSATGSSYNEQFF
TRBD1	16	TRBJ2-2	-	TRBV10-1	TGCGCCAGCAGCGACGGACAGGGGGCACACACCGGGGAGCTGTTTTTT	CASSDGQGAHTGELFF
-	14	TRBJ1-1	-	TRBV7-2	TGTGCCAGCAGCTTAGAGGGGCGATTCGCTGAAGCTTTCTTT	CASSLEGRFAEAFF
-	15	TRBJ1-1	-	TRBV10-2	TGCGCCAGCAGTGAGTCGGGAGGCAGTTGGACTGAAGCTTTCTTT	CASSESGGSWTEAFF
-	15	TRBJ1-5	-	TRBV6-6	TGTGCCAGCAGTTACCTTCAGGTTTATGATCAGCCCCAGCATTTT	CASSYLQVYDQPQHF
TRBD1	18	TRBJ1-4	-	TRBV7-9	TGTGCCAGCAGCTTAGAACCGCCGACAGGGGGGACTAATGAAAAACTGTTTTTT	CASSLEPPTGGTNEKLFF
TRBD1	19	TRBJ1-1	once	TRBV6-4	TGTGCCAGCAGTGAACTTAGGGACAGGGATAAAGGAGCCCACTTTAAAGCTTTCTTT	CASSELRDRDKGAHFKAFF
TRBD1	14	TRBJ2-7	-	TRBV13	TGTGCCAGCAGCTACGACAGGGTCGCCTACGAGCAGTACTTC	CASSYDRVAYEQYF
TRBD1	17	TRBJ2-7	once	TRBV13	TGTGCCAGCAGCTTAGGTGGGGGCAGGGGGTGGACCTACGAGCAGTACTTC	CASSLGGGRGWTYEQYF
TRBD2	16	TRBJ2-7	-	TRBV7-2	TGTGCCAGCAGCTTAGACCCAGCTAGCGGGGTCTACGAGCAGTACTTC	CASSLDPASGVYEQYF
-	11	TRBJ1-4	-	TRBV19	TGTGCCAGTAGCCGGAATGAAAAACTGTTTTTT	CASSRNEKLFF
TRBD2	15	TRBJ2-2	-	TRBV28	TGTGCCAGCAACCGCGGGGGGGCGGGCACCGGGGAGCTGTTTTTT	CASNRGGAGTGELFF
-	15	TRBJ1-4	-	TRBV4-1	TGCGCCAGCAGCCAACTATGGGGAGAGGGCGAAAAACTGTTTTTT	CASSQLWGEGEKLFF
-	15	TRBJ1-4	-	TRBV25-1	TGTGCCAGCAGTGACTTAGCCGGCGCGGATGAAAAACTGTTTTTT	CASSDLAGADEKLFF
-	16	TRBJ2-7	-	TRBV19	TGTGCCAGTAGTCGCCTCCCCACACTAAGCACGGGCGAGCAGTACTTC	CASSRLPTLSTGEQYF
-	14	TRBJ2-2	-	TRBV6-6	TGTGCCAGCAGAGACTCAAGGAACACCGGGGAGCTGTTTTTT	CASRDSRNTGELFF
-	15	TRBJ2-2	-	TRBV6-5	TGTGCCAGCAGTCCCGAATGGCTCAACACCGGGGAGCTGTTTTTT	CASSPEWLNTGELFF
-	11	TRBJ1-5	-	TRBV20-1	TGCAGTGCTTCAGATGGTCAGCCCCAGCATTTT	CSASDGQPQHF
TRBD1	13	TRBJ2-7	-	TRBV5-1	TGCGCCAGCAGCTTAGTAGGGGGCGACGAGCAGTACTTC	CASSLVGGDEQYF
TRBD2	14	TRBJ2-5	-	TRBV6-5	TGTGCCAGCACCGGAGCGGGGGCCGCGGAGACCCAGTACTTC	CASTGAGAAETQYF
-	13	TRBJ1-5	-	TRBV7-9	TGTGCCAGCAGCCGAGCAGGGGAGCAGCCCCAGCATTTT	CASSRAGEQPQHF
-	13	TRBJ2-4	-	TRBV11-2	TGTGCCAGCAGCACCCGATCCGGGTCCTATCAGTACTTC	CASSTRSGSYQYF
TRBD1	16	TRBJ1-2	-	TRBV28	TGTGCCAGCAGTTTACGTGGGACAGGGGGCAGCTATGGCTACACCTTC	CASSLRGTGGSYGYTF
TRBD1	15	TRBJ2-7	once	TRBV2	TGTGCCAGCAGTGAAGCCGGGACAGGGATTTCCGAGCAGTACTTC	CASSEAGTGISEQYF
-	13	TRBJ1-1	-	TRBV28	TGTGCCAGCGCCGGGACATCGAACACTGAAGCTTTCTTT	CASAGTSNTEAFF
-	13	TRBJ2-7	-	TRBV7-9	TGTGCCAGCAGGAAGGAAGGGGTTAACGAGCAGTACTTC	CASRKEGVNEQYF
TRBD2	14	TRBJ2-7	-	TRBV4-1	TGCGCCAGCAGCCTCGGCGGGGGGGCCTACGAGCAGTACTTC	CASSLGGGAYEQYF
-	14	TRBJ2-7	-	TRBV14	TGTGCCAGCAGCCAAGTGGGCAGCTCCTACGAGCAGTACTTC	CASSQVGSSYEQYF
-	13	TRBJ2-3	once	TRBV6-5	TGTGCCAGCAGTTACGCGCCCACAGATACGCAGTATTTT	CASSYAPTDTQYF
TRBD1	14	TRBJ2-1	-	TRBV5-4	TGTGCCAGCAGCTCGGGCTCAGGGGGCGGTGAGCAGTTCTTC	CASSSGSGGGEQFF
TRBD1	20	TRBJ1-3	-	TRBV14	TGTGCCAGCAGCCAAGGCCTCGGGACAGCCACCCTCAACTCTGGAAACACCATATATTTT	CASSQGLGTATLNSGNTIYF
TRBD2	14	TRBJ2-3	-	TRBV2	TGTGCCAGCAGTGGGACTAGCATCAGAGATACGCAGTATTTT	CASSGTSIRDTQYF
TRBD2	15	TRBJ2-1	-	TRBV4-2	TGTGCCAGCAGCCAAGGACTAGCGGGTAGGAATGAGCAGTTCTTC	CASSQGLAGRNEQFF
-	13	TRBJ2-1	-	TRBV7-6	TGTGCCAGCAGCTTCTCTTTGGCCAATGAGCAGTTCTTC	CASSFSLANEQFF
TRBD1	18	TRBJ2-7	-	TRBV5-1	TGCGCCAGCACCCCTACAGGGGGCCTATCCGTCCCCTCCTACGAGCAGTACTTC	CASTPTGGLSVPSYEQYF
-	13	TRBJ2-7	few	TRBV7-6	TGTGCCAGCAGCTCCGGACAGTCCTACGAGCAGTACTTC	CASSSGQSYEQYF
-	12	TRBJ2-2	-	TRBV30	TGTGCCTCGGGGATTTCCACCGGGGAGCTGTTTTTT	CASGISTGELFF
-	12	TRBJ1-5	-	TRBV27	TGTGCCAGCAGTTCCAGGGGTCAGCCCCAGCATTTT	CASSSRGQPQHF
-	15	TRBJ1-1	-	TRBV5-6	TGTGCCAGCAGCTTGGCCTCGGGCGGGGCTCTCGGAGCTTTCTTT	CASSLASGGALGAFF
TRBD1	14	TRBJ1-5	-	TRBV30	TGTGCCTGGAGCGACAGGGGGTTCGGTCAGCCCCAGCATTTT	CAWSDRGFGQPQHF
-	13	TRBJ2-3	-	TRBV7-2	TGTGCCAGCAGCTTACAGATTTCAGATACGCAGTATTTT	CASSLQISDTQYF
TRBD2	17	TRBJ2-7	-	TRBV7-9	TGTGCCAGCAGCTTAGGATCTAGCGGGGGGAGCTCCTACGAGCAGTACTTC	CASSLGSSGGSSYEQYF
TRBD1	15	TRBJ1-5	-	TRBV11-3	TGTGCCAGCAGCTTAGACAGGGGGAGCAATCAGCCCCAGCATTTT	CASSLDRGSNQPQHF
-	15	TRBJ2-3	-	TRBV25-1	TGTGCCAGCCGCAGCGGGTCCCCGCACCCAGATACGCAGTATTTT	CASRSGSPHPDTQYF
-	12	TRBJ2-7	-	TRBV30	TGTGCCTGGAATGCAGGGATCTACGAGCAGTACTTC	CAWNAGIYEQYF
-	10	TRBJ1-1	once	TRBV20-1	TGCAGTGCAAGGACTTCTGAAGCTTTCTTT	CSARTSEAFF